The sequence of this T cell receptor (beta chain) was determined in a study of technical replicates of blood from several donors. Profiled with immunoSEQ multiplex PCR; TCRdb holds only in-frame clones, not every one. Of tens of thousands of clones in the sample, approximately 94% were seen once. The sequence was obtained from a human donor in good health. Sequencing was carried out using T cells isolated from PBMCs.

The CDR3 sequence is CASSPLRWGLNTEAFF. The CDR3 nucleotides read TGTGCCAGCTCACCACTCAGGTGGGGCCTGAACACTGAAGCTTTCTTT. The rearrangement joins TRBV18 to TRBJ1-1; perhaps TRBD1 as D (5 bases). The CDR3 runs 16 residues. In germline, CDR1 is KGHSH, CDR2 LQKENI. The germline V and J ends were trimmed by 1 base and 0 bases, with 12 bases remaining between them.